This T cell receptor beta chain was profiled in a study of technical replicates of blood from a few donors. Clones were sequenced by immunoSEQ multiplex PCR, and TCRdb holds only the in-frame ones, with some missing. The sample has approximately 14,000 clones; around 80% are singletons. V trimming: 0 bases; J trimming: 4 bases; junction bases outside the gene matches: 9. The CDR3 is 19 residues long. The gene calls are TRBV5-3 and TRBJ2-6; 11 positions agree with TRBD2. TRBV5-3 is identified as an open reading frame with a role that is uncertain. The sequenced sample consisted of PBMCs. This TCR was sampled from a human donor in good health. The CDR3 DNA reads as TGTGCCAGAAGCTTGGGTGATAGCGGGAGGGCCGTCGGGGCCAACGTCCTGACTTTC. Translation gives CARSLGDSGRAVGANVLTF.